Following are 29 T cell receptor beta chains from one sample sequenced in a study of OX40 agonist ivuxolimab in advanced cancers. Sequencing was performed with immunoSEQ multiplex PCR; in TCRdb, only in-frame clones are kept and a portion is missing. Of over 70,000 clones listed, 90% are singletons. The source was CD4+ or CD8+ T cells sorted from blood, collected in a trial of the OX40 agonist ivuxolimab. Source of these receptors: an adult with an advanced solid tumor such as melanoma, head and neck, liver or kidney cancer.

This clone showed up just a few times. V usage is TRBV6-6 and J usage is TRBJ1-4; D unresolved. V lost 5 bases and J lost 0, with 13 bases in between. Germline loops: CDR1 MNHNY, CDR2 SVGAGI (reference sequence). This CDR3 contains 16 residues. This CDR3 reads CASSARRGTTNEKLFF. The CDR3 region has the DNA TGTGCCAGCAGTGCCCGCCGGGGTACAACTAATGAAAAACTGTTTTTT.

The chain has TRBV19 and TRBJ1-1, with unresolved D. The CDR3 has 13 amino acids. In germline, CDR1 is LNHDA, CDR2 SQIVND (reference sequence). Trimming took off 7 bases at V and 0 bases at J, with 9 bases between the two ends. For the CDR3, the DNA is TGTGCCAGTATGGGTTACATGAACACTGAAGCTTTCTTT. Protein sequence: CASMGYMNTEAFF. Supplemented by reference TRBV19 and TRBJ1-1, the full variable domain reads DGGITQSPKYLFRKEGQNVTLSCEQNLNHDAMYWYRQDPGQGLRLIYYSQIVNDFQKGDIAEGYSVSREKKESFPLTVTSAQKNPTAFYLCASMGYMNTEAFFGQGTRLTVV.

By share of the sample, this clone is medium-sized. The CDR3 bases are TGTGCCAGCAGTGCGAAACAGGGGGCAGGAAGCAATCAGCCCCAGCATTTT. Translating it yields CASSAKQGAGSNQPQHF. The chain employs TRBV2 and TRBJ1-5; TRBD1 agrees at 9 bases. The V gene's germline CDR1 is SNHLY and CDR2 FYNNEI. There are 17 residues in the CDR3. J was trimmed by 1 base and V by 4 bases; bases with no gene match: 8.

The chain has TRBV7-9 and TRBJ1-4; tentatively, D is TRBD1 (6 bases). V was clipped by 6 bases and J by 5 bases, with 16 bases between them. The CDR3 has 15 residues. CDR1 and CDR2 (germline): SEHNR, FQNEAQ (reference sequence). The CDR3 loop reads CASRRQEGRNEKLFF. The CDR3 coding sequence is TGTGCCAGCAGAAGACAGGAGGGGCGGAATGAAAAACTGTTTTTT.

V gene TRBV5-1 combines with J gene TRBJ1-1, with D uncertain. Trimming took 3 bases from V and 5 from J, leaving 14 bases between them. Germline assignment: CDR1 SGHRS and CDR2 YFSETQ. The CDR3 has 14 residues. The CDR3 DNA reads TGCGCCAGCAGCTCCGGGCTTGAACGGACTGAAGCTTTCTTT. Amino acids: CASSSGLERTEAFF.

The rearrangement joins TRBV4-1 to TRBJ1-2, with D perhaps TRBD1 (5 bases). Trimming cost V 0 bases and J 4 bases, with 12 bases left between them. CDR3 length equals 15 residues. Germline CDR1 MGHRA, CDR2 YSYEKL. The CDR3 sequence is CASSQDQGVGYGYTF. In DNA, the CDR3 is TGCGCCAGCAGCCAAGACCAGGGAGTCGGCTATGGCTACACCTTC.

V usage is TRBV7-2 and J usage is TRBJ2-7, with 9 bases matching TRBD2. Unmatched junction bases numbered 5, after V lost 6 bases and J lost 5 bases. CDR3 length: 13 amino acids. Germline CDR1 reads SGHTA; CDR2 reads FQGNSA. CDR3 residues: CASRPASGNEQYF. The CDR3 nucleotides are TGTGCCAGCAGACCGGCTAGCGGGAACGAGCAGTACTTC.

The chain is built from TRBV5-4 and TRBJ2-3; perhaps TRBD2 as D (5 bases). V was pared by 4 bases and J by 0 bases, with 12 bases between. This CDR3 spans 15 amino acids. Germline values: CDR1 SGHNT, CDR2 YYREEE (reference sequence). The CDR3 region has the DNA TGTGCCAGCAGCCCGGCCCCGGGGAGCACAGATACGCAGTATTTT. Translation gives CASSPAPGSTDTQYF.

This clone was seen once. The gene calls are TRBV27 and TRBJ2-3; maybe TRBD2 (5 bases). V lost 1 base, J lost 2 bases, and 10 bases lay in between. There are 15 residues in the CDR3. The germline gives CDR1 MNHEY, CDR2 SMNVEV (reference sequence). CDR3 in DNA: TGTGCCAGCAGTTTATTGGCGGGTACCACAGATACGCAGTATTTT. Residues: CASSLLAGTTDTQYF.

V gene TRBV11-2 combines with J gene TRBJ1-5; 8 bases match TRBD1. V lost 2 bases and J lost 7; bases outside the gene matches: 4. This CDR3 has 14 residues. The germline gives CDR1 SGHAT, CDR2 FQNNGV. The CDR3 nucleotides are TGTGCCAGCAGCTTACAGGGGGCGGACCAGCCCCAGCATTTT. It translates to CASSLQGADQPQHF.

This chain connects TRBV7-3 to TRBJ2-1, with 7 bases that match TRBD1. The length of the CDR3 is 14 residues. The germline V gene has CDR1 SGHTA and CDR2 FQGTGA. V gave up 1 base and J gave up 7 bases; unmatched junction bases: 4. CDR3 residues: CASSLIGGPNEQFF. The CDR3 coding sequence is TGTGCCAGCAGCTTAATAGGGGGCCCGAATGAGCAGTTCTTC.

This chain connects TRBV9 to TRBJ2-2, with 8 positions matching TRBD1. Germline lookup yields CDR1 SGDLS and CDR2 YYNGEE. The CDR3 has 19 amino acids. J was trimmed by 2 bases and V by 4 bases; bases with no gene match: 16. The CDR3 loop is CASSLRMTGVLLNTGELFF. For the CDR3, the DNA is TGTGCCAGCAGCCTTAGGATGACAGGGGTCCTACTAAACACCGGGGAGCTGTTTTTT. Combining the CDR3 with reference TRBV9 and TRBJ2-2 gives the whole variable domain DSGVTQTPKHLITATGQRVTLRCSPRSGDLSVYWYQQSLDQGLQFLIQYYNGEERAKGNILERFSAQQFPDLHSELNLSSLELGDSALYFCASSLRMTGVLLNTGELFFGEGSRLTVL.

The chain combines TRBV11-2 with TRBJ2-7, with TRBD2 matching over 7 bases. CDR1 SGHAT and CDR2 FQNNGV come from the germline V gene. V lost 2 bases to trimming and J lost 2 bases; unmatched junction nucleotides: 6. This CDR3 is 15 amino acids long. The CDR3 nucleotides are TGTGCCAGCAGCTTAAGTCCCGCGGGGGCCTACGAGCAGTACTTC. Translated, it gives CASSLSPAGAYEQYF.

The J gene is TRBJ1-2, the V gene TRBV18; D ambiguous. Germline V gene lookup returns CDR1 KGHSH and CDR2 LQKENI. The V end was cut by 3 bases, the J end by 0 bases, with 8 bases between. The CDR3 runs 14 residues. In DNA form, the CDR3 reads TGTGCCAGCTCACCCCCGACAACTAACTATGGCTACACCTTC. It translates to CASSPPTTNYGYTF.

The J gene is TRBJ2-7, the V gene TRBV11-2, with 9 bases identical to TRBD2. The CDR3 runs 16 residues. Germline CDR1 and CDR2: SGHAT and FQNNGV. J was trimmed by 3 bases and V by 1 base; bases with no gene match: 7. For the CDR3, the DNA is TGTGCCAGCAGCTTAGGGCCCCCGACTAGCGGCTACGAGCAGTACTTC. Its protein product is CASSLGPPTSGYEQYF.

The chain joins TRBV11-2 to TRBJ2-1, with D tentatively TRBD2 (6 bases). The V end lost 5 bases, the J end lost 0 bases, and 14 bases lay between the germline ends. The CDR3 length is 16 residues. CDR1 and CDR2 (germline): SGHAT, FQNNGV. The CDR3 DNA reads TGTGCCAGCAGCGTAGCGGCCCTTAGCTCCTACAATGAGCAGTTCTTC. It is translated as CASSVAALSSYNEQFF.

The rearrangement links TRBV6-5 to TRBJ2-5; 9 positions agree with TRBD1. The CDR3 contains 15 residues. V lost 6 bases to trimming and J lost 2 bases; unmatched junction nucleotides: 7. CDR1 and CDR2 (germline): MNHEY, SVGAGI. The CDR3 sequence: CASRRNRGLQETQYF. DNA for the CDR3: TGTGCCAGCAGACGTAACAGGGGGCTGCAAGAGACCCAGTACTTC.

V and J are TRBV5-8 and TRBJ2-6, with unresolved D. Looked up from germline, CDR1 is SGHTS and CDR2 is YDEGEE. This CDR3 is built from 14 residues. Trimming left V 1 base short and J 4 bases short, with 6 bases between. The CDR3 loop is CASSLSSGANVLTF. The CDR3, as DNA: TGTGCCAGCAGCTTGAGTTCCGGGGCCAACGTCCTGACTTTC.

The V gene is TRBV11-3, the J gene TRBJ2-2, with a possible D match to TRBD2 (5 bases). This CDR3 contains 15 residues. Germline CDR1 SGHNT, CDR2 YENEEA. Trimming took off 4 bases at V and 2 bases at J, with 11 bases between the two ends. CDR3 nucleotides: TGTGCCAGCAGCTCCGCGGGTGTTAACACCGGGGAGCTGTTTTTT. This sequence encodes CASSSAGVNTGELFF.

V gene TRBV7-6 combines with J gene TRBJ2-7; the match to TRBD2 covers 10 bases. There are 14 residues in the CDR3. From germline, CDR1 is SGHVS and CDR2 FNYEAQ. Trimming at V came to 0 bases and at J to 7 bases, leaving 3 bases not matched to a gene. CDR3 in DNA: TGTGCCAGCAGCTTAGCGGGGACTAGCGAAGAGCAGTACTTC. It specifies CASSLAGTSEEQYF.

In its sample, this clone was seen once. The chain couples TRBV11-1 to TRBJ2-7; D unclear. Trimming left V 5 bases short and J 8 bases short, with 16 bases between. This CDR3 region has 13 residues. Germline V gene lookup returns CDR1 SGHAT and CDR2 FQDESV (reference sequence). The CDR3, as DNA: TGTGCCAGCAGCGTACAAGGTACCTGGCAGCAGTACTTC. Encoded protein: CASSVQGTWQQYF.

V is TRBV6-5 and J is TRBJ1-5; no clear D. V shed 6 bases and J shed 2 bases, with 14 bases lying between them. The V gene's germline CDR1 is MNHEY and CDR2 SVGAGI. This CDR3 has 15 residues. The chain's CDR3 is CASRQAIAGNQPQHF. DNA of the CDR3: TGTGCCAGCAGGCAAGCTATAGCTGGCAATCAGCCCCAGCATTTT.

The rearrangement joins TRBV5-5 to TRBJ2-6; a weak D match, TRBD1 (5 bases). There are 16 residues in the CDR3. The ends were cut back, 4 bases at V and 3 bases at J, with 14 bases in the middle. Per germline, CDR1 SGHKS and CDR2 YYEKEE (reference sequence). CDR3 coding DNA: TGTGCCAGCAGCCTACAGGCCGCTCTTGGGGCCAACGTCCTGACTTTC. This gives the protein CASSLQAALGANVLTF. Based on the CDR3 plus reference TRBV5-5 and TRBJ2-6, the full variable domain is DAGVTQSPTHLIKTRGQQVTLRCSPISGHKSVSWYQQVLGQGPQFIFQYYEKEERGRGNFPDRFSARQFPNYSSELNVNALLLGDSALYLCASSLQAALGANVLTFGAGSRLTVL.

CDR3 nucleotide sequence: TGTGCCAGCAGCTTACAGGGGGCTGGCTATGGCTACACCTTC. Protein: CASSLQGAGYGYTF. The J gene is TRBJ1-2, the V gene TRBV9, with 9 bases identical to TRBD1. Trimming at V came to 4 bases and at J to 4 bases, leaving 5 bases not matched to a gene. CDR1 and CDR2 (germline): SGDLS, YYNGEE. The CDR3 has 14 residues.

V usage is TRBV7-9 and J usage is TRBJ1-2; D is unclear. The CDR3 covers 13 residues. V was shortened by 2 bases and J by 2 bases, with 6 bases between the two germline ends. Germline CDR1 reads SEHNR; CDR2 reads FQNEAQ (reference sequence). The CDR3 region is CASSLSLNYGYTF. CDR3 nucleotide sequence: TGTGCCAGCAGCTTATCGCTCAACTATGGCTACACCTTC.

The rearrangement links TRBV7-9 to TRBJ2-7; 11 bases are shared with TRBD2. V gave up 0 bases and J gave up 2 bases; unmatched junction bases: 12. Germline CDR1 SEHNR, CDR2 FQNEAQ (reference sequence). The CDR3 length is 19 residues. The CDR3 DNA reads TGTGCCAGCAGCTTAGCCCCGACTAGCGGGACGTCCCAAACCTACGAGCAGTACTTC. Translating gives CASSLAPTSGTSQTYEQYF.

The V call is TRBV7-9, the J call TRBJ2-7; possible D gene TRBD2, 5 bases. The germline V and J ends were trimmed by 5 bases and 12 bases, with 14 bases remaining between them. This CDR3 contains 11 residues. Germline CDR1 is SEHNR and CDR2 is FQNEAQ (reference sequence). CDR3 bases: TGTGCCAGCAGCATAGATCGGGAATGGTACTTC. Residues: CASSIDREWYF.

The chain has TRBV27 and TRBJ2-7; 9 bases align to TRBD2. Trimming took 6 bases from V and 4 from J; bases not matched to a gene: 7. The CDR3 spans 14 residues. Germline V gene sequence: CDR1 MNHEY, CDR2 SMNVEV (reference sequence). CDR3: CASSFSGSEYEQYF. CDR3 nucleotide sequence: TGTGCCAGCAGCTTTAGCGGGAGTGAGTACGAGCAGTACTTC.

The chain joins TRBV18 to TRBJ2-7, with 8 bases identical to TRBD2. The length of the CDR3 is 15 residues. Germline V lookup: CDR1 KGHSH, CDR2 LQKENI. The ends lost 2 bases at V and 5 bases at J; junction bases unmatched: 8. The CDR3, as DNA: TGTGCCAGCTCACCAATCGGTAGCGGGAATGACGAGCAGTACTTC. Its translation: CASSPIGSGNDEQYF.